Shown below are 24 T cell receptor beta chains from a single sample sequenced in a study of response to subunit inactivated influenza vaccine. TCRdb ran MiXCR on the RT-PCR reads and lists one entry per CDR3 protein. The table records about 830,000 distinct CDR3 sequences, about 18% of them present only once. The source material was PBMCs from blood, sampled about 5 days after vaccination. These receptors were collected from a man aged 50 to 59 who received an inactivated influenza vaccine.

The chain links TRBV19 to TRBJ2-1, with D unclear. The length of the CDR3 is 12 residues. Germline V lookup: CDR1 LNHDA, CDR2 SQIVND (reference sequence). Trimming cost V 8 bases and J 8 bases, with 13 bases left between them. Here the CDR3 reads CASAAGNYEQFF. In DNA, the CDR3 is TGTGCCAGTGCGGCCGGTAACTATGAGCAGTTCTTC.

This clonotype was seen repeatedly, ten times or more. This chain links TRBV2 with TRBJ2-3; tentative D call: TRBD1 (6 bases). This CDR3 is built from 14 residues. The germline V and J ends were trimmed by 1 base and 5 bases, with 10 bases remaining between them. Per the germline V gene, CDR1 is SNHLY and CDR2 is FYNNEI. The CDR3, as DNA: TGTGCCAGCAGTGAAGTGACAGGAGGAGATACGCAGTATTTT. Translating gives CASSEVTGGDTQYF. The full variable domain, in which reference TRBV2 and TRBJ2-3 provide the parts outside the CDR3, is EPEVTQTPSHQVTQMGQEVILRCVPISNHLYFYWYRQILGQKVEFLVSFYNNEISEKSEIFDDQFSVERPDGSNFTLKIRSTKLEDSAMYFCASSEVTGGDTQYFGPGTRLTVL.

V is TRBV5-6 and J is TRBJ2-6; maybe TRBD1 (5 bases). Trimming removed 2 bases at V and 0 bases at J, with 12 bases between. The CDR3 consists of 17 residues. The germline gives CDR1 SGHDT, CDR2 YYEEEE. The CDR3 spells CASSFSRASSGANVLTF. The CDR3 DNA follows: TGTGCCAGCAGCTTTAGCAGGGCCAGCTCTGGGGCCAACGTCCTGACTTTC.

This clonotype appeared many times. CDR3 loop: CASSQTRSLAYNEQFF. CDR3 in DNA: TGTGCCAGCAGCCAAACTAGGTCTCTTGCCTACAATGAGCAGTTCTTC. The gene calls are TRBV3-1 and TRBJ2-1, with D perhaps TRBD2 (5 bases). Germline assignment: CDR1 LGHDT and CDR2 YNNKEL (reference sequence). Trimming cost V 2 bases and J 2 bases, with 13 bases left between them. The CDR3 runs to 16 residues.

This clonotype was detected a few times. The chain carries TRBV20-1 and TRBJ2-2, with TRBD2 as a possible D gene (5 bases). The CDR3 contains 16 residues. CDR1 and CDR2 (germline): DFQATT, SNEGSKA (reference sequence). V lost 6 bases and J 4 bases, leaving 21 bases between the germline ends. The CDR3 loop reads CSALPSELRGTGELFF. Here the CDR3 DNA reads TGCAGTGCACTCCCCTCCGAACTTCGGGGCACCGGGGAGCTGTTTTTT.

The chain joins TRBV5-5 to TRBJ2-7; D possibly corresponds to TRBD1 (5 bases). V gave up 2 bases and J gave up 3 bases, with 12 bases separating them. The CDR3 covers 14 residues. The germline V gene has CDR1 SGHKS and CDR2 YYEKEE (reference sequence). CDR3 DNA: TGTGCCAGCAGCTTTCTACAGGATCACTACGAGCAGTACTTC. Its translation is CASSFLQDHYEQYF.

This clonotype was seen more than once but under ten times. The chain carries TRBV24-1 and TRBJ2-7, with D tentatively TRBD1 or TRBD2 (5 bases each). The CDR3 covers 11 residues. The germline CDR1 and CDR2 sequences are KGHDR and SFDVKD. Deletions cut 5 bases from V and 7 bases from J, with 8 bases between. CDR3 bases: TGTGCCACCAGTGCCGGGACGGAGCAGTACTTC. Amino acids: CATSAGTEQYF.

The chain carries TRBV19 and TRBJ2-3; D gene ambiguous. Germline V CDR1 and CDR2: LNHDA, SQIVND (reference sequence). With 5 bases removed from V and 3 bases from J, the gap between germline ends came to 9 bases. The CDR3 loop spans 13 amino acids. The CDR3 nucleotides read TGTGCCAGTAGTCCCCCTGAAACAGATACGCAGTATTTT. It codes for CASSPPETDTQYF.

The rearrangement links TRBV11-2 to TRBJ2-1; 10 bases map to TRBD1. Germline lookup yields CDR1 SGHAT and CDR2 FQNNGV. J lost 8 bases, V lost 3 bases, and 10 bases had no gene match. CDR3 size: 16 residues. The CDR3 is CASSFFTGQGNHEQFF. Written as DNA, the CDR3 is TGTGCCAGCAGCTTCTTTACGGGACAGGGGAACCATGAGCAGTTCTTC.

This clonotype has more than one count but fewer than ten. V usage is TRBV18 and J usage is TRBJ2-1, with 8 bases matching TRBD1. CDR1 and CDR2 from the germline V gene are KGHSH and LQKENI. The CDR3 loop spans 17 amino acids. Unmatched junction bases numbered 14, after V lost 6 bases and J lost 4 bases. CDR3 loop: CASSGPGTGRSYNEQFF. The CDR3 DNA reads TGTGCCAGCTCCGGACCCGGGACAGGCAGATCGTACAATGAGCAGTTCTTC.

This rearrangement joins TRBV6-5 to TRBJ2-7, with 8 bases lining up with TRBD1. The CDR3 is 13 amino acids. The J segment lost 6 bases and the V segment lost 2 bases, leaving 3 bases of the junction unmatched. Germline V gene data show CDR1 as MNHEY and CDR2 as SVGAGI. CDR3 in DNA: TGTGCCAGCAGTTACACCAGGGGGCCCGAGCAGTACTTC. Protein product: CASSYTRGPEQYF.

This clonotype turned up a few times. The V gene is TRBV29-1, the J gene TRBJ2-1; no firm D call. With 3 bases removed from V and 8 bases from J, the gap between germline ends came to 11 bases. Germline CDR1 reads SQVTM; CDR2 reads ANQGSEA. The CDR3 covers 12 residues. CDR3 residues: CSVEWPVDEQFF. CDR3 nucleotide sequence: TGCAGCGTTGAGTGGCCAGTCGATGAGCAGTTCTTC.

This clonotype was detected many times. CDR3 nucleotide sequence: TGTGCCAGCAGTGCGTGGATGAACACTGAAGCTTTCTTT. Translating it yields CASSAWMNTEAFF. V and J are TRBV12-3 or TRBV12-4 and TRBJ1-1; D is undetermined. The V end was cut by 5 bases, the J end by 0 bases, with 7 bases between. The CDR3 has 13 amino acids.

This clonotype was detected only a few times. The CDR3 DNA follows: TGTGCCAGCAGCTTAGGGACTAGCATATCCTACGAGCAGTACTTC. It translates to CASSLGTSISYEQYF. The chain joins TRBV7-6 to TRBJ2-7, with 8 bases identical to TRBD2. The V gene's germline CDR1 is SGHVS and CDR2 FNYEAQ. This CDR3 spans 15 amino acids. V was clipped by 1 base and J by 1 base; unmatched bases: 3.

The J gene is TRBJ2-3, the V gene TRBV20-1; perhaps TRBD2 as D (6 bases). V was clipped by 0 bases and J by 3 bases, with 13 bases between them. Looked up from germline, CDR1 is DFQATT and CDR2 is SNEGSKA (reference sequence). The CDR3 has 15 residues. DNA of the CDR3: TGCAGTGCTAGAGATGGTGCGGGACTTACAGATACGCAGTATTTT. It is translated as CSARDGAGLTDTQYF.

The chain recombines TRBV18 with TRBJ2-1; a weak D match, TRBD1 (6 bases). The CDR3 is 14 amino acids. With 4 bases removed from V and 10 bases from J, the gap between germline ends came to 17 bases. Germline V gene sequence: CDR1 KGHSH, CDR2 LQKENI. The CDR3 is CASSLDSAIQEQFF. CDR3 DNA: TGTGCCAGCTCACTGGACAGTGCGATACAAGAGCAGTTCTTC.

V and J are TRBV6-1 and TRBJ2-1; 8 nucleotides match TRBD2. CDR1 MNHNS and CDR2 SASEGT come from the germline V gene. Germline trimming cut 10 bases from V and 3 bases from J; bases unmatched to any gene: 5. This CDR3 has 13 amino acids. CDR3 DNA sequence: TGTGCCACCAGGACTAGCAGCTACAATGAGCAGTTCTTC. Amino acid sequence: CATRTSSYNEQFF.

V usage is TRBV5-6 and J usage is TRBJ2-5; the D is unclear. The CDR3 totals 11 residues. Germline loops: CDR1 SGHDT, CDR2 YYEEEE. Trimming removed 4 bases from V and 9 bases from J, with 10 bases in between. The CDR3 is CASSTGGAQYF. The CDR3 DNA reads as TGTGCCAGCAGCACCGGTGGGGCCCAGTACTTC.

In this sample, this clonotype turned up many times. This sequence joins TRBV12-3 or TRBV12-4 and TRBJ2-7; the D gene could be TRBD1 or TRBD2 (6 bases each). There are 11 residues in the CDR3. V lost 6 bases and J lost 6, with 9 bases in between. DNA of the CDR3: TGTGCCAGCAGCAGGGGAGGCGAGCAGTACTTC. As protein: CASSRGGEQYF.

The chain is built from TRBV6-1 and TRBJ2-7; 8 positions agree with TRBD2. Germline lookup yields CDR1 MNHNS and CDR2 SASEGT. V lost 1 base, J lost 4 bases, and 6 bases stayed unmatched. The CDR3 is 15 amino acids. CDR3: CASSEGSGGLYEQYF. For the CDR3, the DNA is TGTGCCAGCAGTGAAGGCAGCGGGGGTCTATACGAGCAGTACTTC.

This clonotype was counted only a few times. The chain has TRBV29-1 and TRBJ1-1; 7 bases are shared with TRBD1. The length of the CDR3 is 15 residues. Germline values: CDR1 SQVTM, CDR2 ANQGSEA. The CDR3 loop reads CSGTRSGTVNTEAFF. CDR3 in DNA: TGCAGTGGCACCCGAAGCGGGACAGTAAACACTGAAGCTTTCTTT.

The rearrangement joins TRBV20-1 to TRBJ2-7, with D unresolved. Germline loops: CDR1 DFQATT, CDR2 SNEGSKA (reference sequence). The CDR3 has 14 residues. V was shortened by 7 bases and J by 4 bases, with 20 bases between the two germline ends. In DNA, the CDR3 is TGCAGTGGAAATGGTTTCGGTAGGTCATACGAGCAGTACTTC. Its protein product is CSGNGFGRSYEQYF.

In this sample, this clonotype turned up a few times. This rearrangement joins TRBV20-1 to TRBJ2-3, with D maybe TRBD2 (6 bases). The V end lost 3 bases, the J end lost 1 base, and 17 bases lay between the germline ends. The CDR3 is 16 residues long. Germline-derived CDR1 and CDR2 are DFQATT and SNEGSKA (reference sequence). DNA of the CDR3: TGCAGTGCTAGCCCCTTACTAGCTCTGGGCACAGATACGCAGTATTTT. The encoded protein is CSASPLLALGTDTQYF.

The chain links TRBV15 to TRBJ1-1; 8 bases are a match to TRBD1. V gave up 1 base and J gave up 1 base; unmatched junction bases: 2. Germline V gives CDR1 LNHNV, CDR2 YYDKDF (reference sequence). The CDR3 extends over 15 amino acids. The CDR3: CATSRVGQGNTEAFF. CDR3 in DNA: TGTGCCACCAGCAGAGTCGGACAGGGGAACACTGAAGCTTTCTTT.